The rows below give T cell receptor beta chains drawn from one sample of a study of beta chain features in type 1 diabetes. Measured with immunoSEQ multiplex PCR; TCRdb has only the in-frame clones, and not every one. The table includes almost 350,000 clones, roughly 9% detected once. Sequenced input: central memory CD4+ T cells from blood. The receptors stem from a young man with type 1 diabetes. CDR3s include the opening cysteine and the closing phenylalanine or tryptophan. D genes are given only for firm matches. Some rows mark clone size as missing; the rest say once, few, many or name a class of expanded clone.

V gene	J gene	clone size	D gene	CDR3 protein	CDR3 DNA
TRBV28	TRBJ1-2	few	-	CASSLGGYTF	TGTGCCAGCAGTTTAGGAGGCTACACCTTC
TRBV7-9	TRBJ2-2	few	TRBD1	CASSPGTGSNTGELFF	TGTGCCAGCAGCCCCGGGACAGGGTCGAACACCGGGGAGCTGTTTTTT
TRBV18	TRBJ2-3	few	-	CASSRAGTADTQYF	TGTGCCAGCTCACGAGCCGGGACGGCAGATACGCAGTATTTT
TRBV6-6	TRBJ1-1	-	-	CASFRAATEAFF	TGTGCCAGCTTCAGGGCAGCAACTGAAGCTTTCTTT
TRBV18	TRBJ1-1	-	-	CASRQGSEAFF	TGTGCCAGCCGGCAAGGTAGTGAAGCTTTCTTT
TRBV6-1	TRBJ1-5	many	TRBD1	CASSEMGQGNNQPQHF	TGTGCCAGCAGTGAAATGGGACAGGGGAACAATCAGCCCCAGCATTTT
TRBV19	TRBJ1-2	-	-	CASSSRDGQTF	TGTGCCAGTAGTTCCCGGGACGGCCAGACCTTC
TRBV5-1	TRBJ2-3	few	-	CASSFAEGQDTQYF	TGCGCCAGCAGCTTCGCCGAGGGACAAGATACGCAGTATTTT
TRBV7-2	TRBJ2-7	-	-	CASSLAGSEQYF	TGTGCCAGCAGCTTAGCAGGAAGCGAGCAGTACTTC
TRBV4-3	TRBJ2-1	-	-	CASSQPTEDNEQFF	TGCGCCAGCAGCCAGCCGACAGAAGACAATGAGCAGTTCTTC
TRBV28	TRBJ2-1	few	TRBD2	CASTQGPGGNEQFF	TGTGCCAGCACCCAGGGCCCGGGGGGCAATGAGCAGTTCTTC
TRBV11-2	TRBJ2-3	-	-	CASSKPTGTDTQYF	TGTGCCAGCAGCAAGCCGACAGGTACAGATACGCAGTATTTT
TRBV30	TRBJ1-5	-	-	CAWSAGFEQPQHF	TGTGCCTGGAGTGCAGGGTTTGAACAGCCCCAGCATTTT
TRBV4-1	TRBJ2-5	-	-	CASSQDNVETQYF	TGCGCCAGCAGCCAAGATAATGTAGAGACCCAGTACTTC
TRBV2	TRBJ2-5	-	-	CATVLTGSQETQYF	TGTGCCACCGTACTCACGGGGAGTCAAGAGACCCAGTACTTC
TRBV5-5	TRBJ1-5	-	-	CASSLEGSDQPQHF	TGTGCCAGCAGCTTGGAAGGCTCCGATCAGCCCCAGCATTTT
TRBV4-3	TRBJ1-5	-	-	CASSQEWQTSNQPQHF	TGCGCCAGCAGCCAAGAGTGGCAGACTAGCAATCAGCCCCAGCATTTT
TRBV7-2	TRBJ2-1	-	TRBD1	CASSPGTGLNEQFF	TGTGCCAGCAGCCCAGGGACAGGGCTCAATGAGCAGTTCTTC
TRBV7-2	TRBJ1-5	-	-	CASSLNVDQPQHF	TGTGCCAGCAGCTTAAACGTAGATCAGCCCCAGCATTTT
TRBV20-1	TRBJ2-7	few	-	CSASGGYEQYF	TGCAGTGCTAGCGGGGGTTACGAGCAGTACTTC
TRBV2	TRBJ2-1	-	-	CASSGGPRDEQFF	TGTGCCAGCTCCGGGGGTCCTAGGGATGAGCAGTTCTTC
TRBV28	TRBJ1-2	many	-	CASSFPRDTLFYGYTF	TGTGCCAGCAGTTTCCCCCGGGACACCCTCTTCTATGGCTACACCTTC
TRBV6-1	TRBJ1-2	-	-	CASRGGSTDYGYTF	TGTGCCAGCAGGGGGGGGAGTACGGACTATGGCTACACCTTC
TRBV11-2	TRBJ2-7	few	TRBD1	CASSLGTGGPYEQYF	TGTGCCAGCAGCTTAGGGACAGGGGGCCCGTACGAGCAGTACTTC